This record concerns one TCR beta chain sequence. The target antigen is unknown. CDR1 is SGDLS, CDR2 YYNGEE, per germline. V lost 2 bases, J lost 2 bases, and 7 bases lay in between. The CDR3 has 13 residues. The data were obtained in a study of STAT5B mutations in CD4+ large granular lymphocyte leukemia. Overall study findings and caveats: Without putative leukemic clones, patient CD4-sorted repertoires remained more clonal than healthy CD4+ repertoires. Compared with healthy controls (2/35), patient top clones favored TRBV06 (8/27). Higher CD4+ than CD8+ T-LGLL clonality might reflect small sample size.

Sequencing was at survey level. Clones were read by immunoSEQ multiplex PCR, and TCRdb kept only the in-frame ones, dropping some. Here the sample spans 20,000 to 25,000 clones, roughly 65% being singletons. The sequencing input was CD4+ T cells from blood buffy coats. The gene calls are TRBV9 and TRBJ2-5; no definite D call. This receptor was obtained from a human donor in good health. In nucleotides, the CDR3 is TGTGCCAGCAGCGTTAGGGATCAAGAGACCCAGTACTTC. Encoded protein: CASSVRDQETQYF.